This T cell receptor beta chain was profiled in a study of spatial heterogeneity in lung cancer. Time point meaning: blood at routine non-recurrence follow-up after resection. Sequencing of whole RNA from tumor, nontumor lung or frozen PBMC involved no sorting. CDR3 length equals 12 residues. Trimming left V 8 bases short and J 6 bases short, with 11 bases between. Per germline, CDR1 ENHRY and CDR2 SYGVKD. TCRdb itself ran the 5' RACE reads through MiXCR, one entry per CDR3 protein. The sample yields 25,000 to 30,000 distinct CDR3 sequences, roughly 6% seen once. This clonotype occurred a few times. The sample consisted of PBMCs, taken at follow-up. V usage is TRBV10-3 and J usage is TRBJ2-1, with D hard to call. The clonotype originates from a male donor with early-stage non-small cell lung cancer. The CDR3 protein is CAIDSGVNEQFF. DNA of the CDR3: TGTGCCATCGACTCAGGCGTCAATGAGCAGTTCTTC.